One and the same sample provided the 20 T cell receptor beta chains below, sequenced in a study of tumour-infiltrating T cells in Burkitt lymphoma. Assay used: immunoSEQ multiplex PCR; TCRdb lists only in-frame clones, some missing. The data contain 3,700 or so clones, roughly 21% of them seen just once; the ten biggest clones take up roughly 1.3%. Material: tumor tissue. The receptors derive from a human donor with Burkitt lymphoma.

This sequence joins TRBV19 and TRBJ1-5; no clear D. CDR1 is LNHDA, CDR2 SQIVND, per germline (reference sequence). This CDR3 region has 17 residues. Trimming stripped 5 bases from V and 0 bases from J, with 17 bases between. The CDR3 protein is CASSVGAGRDSNQPQHF. CDR3 bases: TGTGCCAGTAGTGTCGGCGCCGGACGCGATAGCAATCAGCCCCAGCATTTT.

In this sample, this clone turned up a few times. The chain joins TRBV27 to TRBJ1-1; 7 bases fit TRBD1. Germline CDR1 is MNHEY and CDR2 is SMNVEV (reference sequence). The CDR3 contains 14 residues. Trimming at V came to 3 bases and at J to 0 bases, leaving 1 base not matched to a gene. The CDR3 is CASSLQGVNTEAFF. The CDR3 region has the DNA TGTGCCAGCAGTTTGCAGGGGGTGAACACTGAAGCTTTCTTT.

This chain uses TRBV5-1 with TRBJ2-1, with 7 bases aligning to TRBD2. Germline CDR1 and CDR2: SGHRS and YFSETQ. V shed 4 bases, J shed 3 bases, and the junction held 10 bases outside the gene matches. The CDR3 is 16 amino acids. The CDR3 sequence: CASSPPVAGVYNEQFF. CDR3 DNA sequence: TGCGCCAGCAGCCCCCCGGTGGCGGGAGTCTACAATGAGCAGTTCTTC.

There are a few counts of this clone. V gene TRBV7-6 combines with J gene TRBJ2-1; the match to TRBD2 covers 8 bases. Germline CDR1 is SGHVS and CDR2 is FNYEAQ. The CDR3 loop spans 15 amino acids. V lost 6 bases to trimming and J lost 9 bases; unmatched junction nucleotides: 13. CDR3 bases: TGTGCCAGCAGGGGAACGGGACTAGATACGGGTGAGCAGTTCTTC. Translating gives CASRGTGLDTGEQFF.

This clone was detected a few times. The gene calls are TRBV30 and TRBJ1-2; D gene uncertain. The CDR3 has 13 amino acids. V lost 5 bases, J lost 8 bases, and 18 bases lay in between. Looked up from germline, CDR1 is GTSNPN and CDR2 is SVGIG (reference sequence). CDR3 coding DNA: TGTGCCTGGGAGGAAATCGGCGGCAGCGGCTACACCTTC. Translated: CAWEEIGGSGYTF.

This clone was counted a few times. The chain's CDR3 is CASSKGGKLQETQYF. As DNA, the CDR3 is TGTGCCAGCAGCAAAGGAGGGAAACTCCAAGAGACCCAGTACTTC. V is TRBV21-1 and J is TRBJ2-5; TRBD2 is the table's D call and was not checked against the DNA. TRBV21-1 represents a pseudogene. The CDR3 has 15 residues.

This clone was recorded a few times. V usage is TRBV19 and J usage is TRBJ2-1; 12 nucleotides agree with TRBD2. The CDR3 is 16 amino acids. The V gene's germline CDR1 is LNHDA and CDR2 SQIVND (reference sequence). With 3 bases clipped from V and 5 bases from J, the junction kept 5 bases outside the gene matches. The CDR3 nucleotides read TGTGCCAGTAGTATTTCCCTAGCGGGAGGGGACAATGAGCAGTTCTTC. Its protein is CASSISLAGGDNEQFF.

This clone was seen a handful of times. The rearrangement uses TRBV18 and TRBJ2-2; TRBD2 matches 10 bases. This CDR3 contains 16 residues. Germline V gives CDR1 KGHSH, CDR2 LQKENI. The V segment lost 8 bases and the J segment 5 bases; nucleotides outside the gene matches: 11. CDR3 nucleotides: TGTGCCAGCCGACCCCCTAGCGGGAGTGGTACCGGGGAGCTGTTTTTT. This sequence encodes CASRPPSGSGTGELFF.

This clone has more than one count but fewer than ten. The V call is TRBV6-6, the J call TRBJ2-7; 9 bases agree with TRBD1. Looked up from germline, CDR1 is MNHNY and CDR2 is SVGAGI (reference sequence). The CDR3 loop spans 13 amino acids. V lost 11 bases and J lost 4; bases outside the gene matches: 9. CDR3 loop: CAAWRTGDYEQYF. CDR3 DNA: TGTGCCGCCTGGCGGACAGGGGATTACGAGCAGTACTTC.

This clone came up a few times. The rearrangement links TRBV9 to TRBJ2-1; 11 bases align to TRBD2. Germline V gene sequence: CDR1 SGDLS, CDR2 YYNGEE. The J segment lost 9 bases and the V segment lost 3 bases, leaving 11 bases of the junction unmatched. The CDR3 covers 16 residues. The CDR3 nucleotides are TGTGCCAGCAGCGCCTTAGCGGGAGGGCCTTTCGGTGAGCAGTTCTTC. Amino acid sequence: CASSALAGGPFGEQFF. Complete variable domain (other parts from reference TRBV9 and TRBJ2-1): DSGVTQTPKHLITATGQRVTLRCSPRSGDLSVYWYQQSLDQGLQFLIQYYNGEERAKGNILERFSAQQFPDLHSELNLSSLELGDSALYFCASSALAGGPFGEQFFGPGTRLTVL.

This clone was counted a few times. CDR3 in amino acids: CASSLALADYGYTF. CDR3 sequence (DNA): TGTGCCAGCAGCTTAGCGCTGGCAGACTATGGCTACACCTTC. The chain combines TRBV7-9 with TRBJ1-2; D is ambiguous. Germline V CDR1 and CDR2: SEHNR, FQNEAQ (reference sequence). V was shortened by 0 bases and J by 3 bases, with 8 bases between the two germline ends. The CDR3 extends over 14 amino acids.

The chain couples TRBV5-1 to TRBJ2-2; no clear D gene. V was pared by 1 base and J by 5 bases, with 9 bases between. The length of the CDR3 is 14 residues. Germline V gene sequence: CDR1 SGHRS, CDR2 YFSETQ. Written as DNA, the CDR3 is TGCGCCAGCAGCTTGTCGGTGGGGACCGGGGAGCTGTTTTTT. Its translation: CASSLSVGTGELFF.

The chain recombines TRBV6-5 with TRBJ1-6, with 8 nucleotides matching TRBD1. CDR3 size: 15 residues. Germline CDR1 is MNHEY and CDR2 is SVGAGI. The trim removed 6 bases at V and 9 bases at J, leaving 10 bases unmatched. DNA for the CDR3: TGTGCCAGCAGCCCCTCCCAGGGGGCGGTTTCACCCCTCCACTTT. Amino acids: CASSPSQGAVSPLHF.

This clone has just a few counts. The chain combines TRBV6-6 with TRBJ1-1; D is unresolved. This CDR3 comprises 13 residues. Trimming took 6 bases from V and 0 from J, leaving 8 bases between them. Germline V lookup: CDR1 MNHNY, CDR2 SVGAGI (reference sequence). CDR3 protein: CASRQAMNTEAFF. The CDR3 bases are TGTGCCAGCAGGCAGGCCATGAACACTGAAGCTTTCTTT.

The rearrangement joins TRBV2 to TRBJ2-1; 8 nucleotides match TRBD2. The germline gives CDR1 SNHLY, CDR2 FYNNEI. Trimming cost V 4 bases and J 7 bases; bases outside gene matches: 3. CDR3 size: 13 residues. This CDR3 is CASSGGRRNEQFF. The CDR3 coding sequence is TGTGCCAGCAGTGGCGGGAGGAGGAATGAGCAGTTCTTC.

This rearrangement joins TRBV19 to TRBJ2-7; tentative D call: TRBD2 (6 bases). Germline values: CDR1 LNHDA, CDR2 SQIVND (reference sequence). The CDR3 has 13 residues. The V and J ends lost 6 bases and 0 bases respectively, with 9 bases between them. In DNA form, the CDR3 reads TGTGCCAGTAGCACCGGGAGCTCCTACGAGCAGTACTTC. It codes for CASSTGSSYEQYF.

In this sample, this clone turned up a few times. An end of the junction does not agree with germline; a read error may underlie this. The J gene is TRBJ2-2, the V gene TRBV7-7; D perhaps matches TRBD1 (5 bases). This CDR3 spans 12 amino acids. CDR1 and CDR2 (germline): SSHAT, FNYEAQ (reference sequence). The CDR3 region is CASSLGAGELFF. CDR3 bases: TGTGCTAGCAGCTTAGGGGCCGGGGAGCTGTTTTTT.

J is TRBJ1-3 and V is TRBV4-1; no firm D call. V was pared by 1 base and J by 0 bases, with 4 bases between. CDR1 is MGHRA and CDR2 is YSYEKL in the germline V gene. There are 14 residues in the CDR3. The CDR3 loop reads CASSQADSGNTIYF. As DNA, the CDR3 is TGCGCCAGCAGCCAAGCTGACTCTGGAAACACCATATATTTT.

This rearrangement joins TRBV9 to TRBJ1-4; tentative D call: TRBD1 (5 bases). The V gene's germline CDR1 is SGDLS and CDR2 YYNGEE. Between the trimmed V and J ends, which lost 0 bases and 8 bases, there was a span of 14 bases. The CDR3 contains 15 residues. This CDR3 reads CASSVVGGMGEKLFF. Written as DNA, the CDR3 is TGTGCCAGCAGCGTAGTCGGGGGAATGGGAGAAAAACTGTTTTTT.

The V call is TRBV4-1, the J call TRBJ1-3; the D is unclear. This CDR3 region has 17 residues. From germline, CDR1 is MGHRA and CDR2 YSYEKL. Trimming shortened V by 0 bases and J by 8 bases, and 20 bases separated the two germline ends. The CDR3: CASSQESKLSLIHTIYF. For the CDR3, the DNA is TGCGCCAGCAGCCAAGAGTCGAAGCTTAGCTTAATCCACACCATATATTTT.